This T cell receptor (beta chain) was identified during a study of glioma-infiltrating T cells. The iRepertoire nested amplicon-rescue multiplex PCR amplified TCR alpha and beta CDR3s from RNA. Input was 100-400 ng of tissue mRNA or PBMC total RNA. TCRdb reprocessed the multiplex PCR reads via MiXCR and lists one record per CDR3 protein. The repertoire holds about 130,000 distinct CDR3 sequences, with 24% as singletons. This CDR3 is 15 amino acids long. The germline V and J ends were trimmed by 3 bases and 5 bases, with 15 bases remaining between them. The germline V gene encodes CDR1 MDHEN and CDR2 SYDVKM. To note about this clonotype: Its antigen is unidentified.

Study observations and caveats: Tissue-blood divergence was below expectation in non-neoplastic patients, above in gliomas.

The V and J genes are TRBV28 and TRBJ2-3; weak D call: TRBD1 (6 bases). Sequencing was done on a sample of glioma tissue, nonneoplastic brain tissue, or PBMCs (not recorded which). This receptor was taken from a human donor with low-grade glioma or glioblastoma, undergoing nonglioma brain surgery, or in good health (not recorded which). CDR3 protein: CASSLRSGAGDTQYF. Here the CDR3 DNA reads TGTGCCAGCAGTTTGAGGTCAGGGGCCGGAGATACGCAGTATTTT.